These T cell receptor beta chains were read from a single sample in a study of blood T cells in healthy people across ages. MiXCR, run by TCRdb on the 5' RACE reads, gives a single entry per CDR3 protein. This table holds 650,000 to 1,000,000 distinct CDR3 sequences, around 36% found once. The specimen sequenced was blood. Receptor source: a man aged 18 to 30 in good health. The conserved cysteine and the conserved F or W are not part of the CDR3 here.

>TRBJ1-2|TRBV4-2|14
ASSPTGGVNNYGYT
>TRBJ2-1|TRBV7-9|10
AIDRAYNEQF
>TRBJ2-5|TRBV7-9|12
ASSLAQTQETQY
>TRBJ1-5|TRBV28|12
ASRSGPPGQPQH
>TRBJ2-5|TRBV5-1|14
ASSLSVDSTEETQY
>TRBJ2-7|TRBV4-1|12
ASSQEYGGHEQY
>TRBJ2-3|TRBV5-1|14
ASSLRSGGGTDTQY
>TRBJ1-5|TRBV12-3/TRBV12-4|12
ASSLKISNQPQH
>TRBJ1-1|TRBV6-1|12
ASSATLLNTEAF
>TRBJ1-2|TRBV29-1|10
SVSQGRYGYT
>TRBJ2-1|TRBV5-1|12
ASGRDSPYNEQF
>TRBJ1-1|TRBV12-3/TRBV12-4|13
ASSLGRVFNTEAF
>TRBJ1-2|TRBV10-3|11
AISEKGGYGYT
>TRBJ2-1|TRBV5-1|16
ASSLVGDPAGETNEQF
>TRBJ2-1|TRBV7-2|11
ASSYDTYNEQF
>TRBJ2-1|TRBV21-1|16
ASTLLPGQTSSYNEQF
>NA|TRBV20-1|19
SARSPPPLAGDCGSYYEQY
>TRBJ1-1|TRBV5-1|14
ASSLTPSGPVTEAF
>TRBJ1-1|TRBV5-6|11
ASSFRDRMVAF
>TRBJ2-1|TRBV20-1|12
SAREGALGLHQF
>TRBJ1-6|TRBV27|14
ASTTELGWGNSPLH
>TRBJ2-5|TRBV27|14
ASSPLVGSYQETQY
>TRBJ2-1|TRBV4-1|18
ASSQDRTSGIPSSYNEQF
>TRBJ2-3|TRBV20-1|11
SARNQLEDTQY
>TRBJ2-3|TRBV27|12
ASSLQGRTDTQY
>TRBJ2-3|TRBV14|11
ASSQNWADTQY
>TRBJ2-3|TRBV6-6|13
ASTQNGRNTDTQY
>TRBJ2-3|TRBV20-1|12
SAITGEGTDTQY
>TRBJ2-1|TRBV12-3/TRBV12-4|15
ASSLEARDSSYNEQF
>TRBJ2-1|TRBV2|11
ASRPTRNNEQF
>TRBJ2-1|TRBV4-3|14
ASSRDSGRARNEQF
>TRBJ1-1|TRBV12-3/TRBV12-4|10
ASSFTTPEAF
>TRBJ1-2|TRBV2|12
ASRDQTGTAGYT